These 7 T cell receptor beta chains were sequenced from one sample in a study of glioma-infiltrating T cells. Amplification of TCR alpha and beta CDR3 regions from RNA used iRepertoire nested multiplex PCR. TCRdb reanalysed the multiplex PCR reads using MiXCR and keeps one entry per CDR3 protein. The sample carries tens of thousands of distinct CDR3 sequences, about 40% recorded once. Sample: glioma tissue, nonneoplastic brain tissue, or PBMCs (not recorded which). These TCRs come from a human donor with low-grade glioma or glioblastoma, undergoing nonglioma brain surgery, or in good health (not recorded which).

The table lists this clonotype with many counts. The V and J genes are TRBV28 and TRBJ2-2, with 12 nucleotides matching TRBD2. The CDR3 sequence is 17 residues long. Germline assignment: CDR1 MDHEN and CDR2 SYDVKM. V was pared by 5 bases and J by 0 bases, with 4 bases of the junction left unmatched. CDR3 sequence (DNA): TGTGCCAGCAGTGGACTAGCGGGGATTACGAACACCGGGGAGCTGTTTTTT. Residues: CASSGLAGITNTGELFF.

There are many counts of this clonotype. The J gene is TRBJ2-3, the V gene TRBV18, with 8 positions matching TRBD1. This CDR3 spans 16 amino acids. Losses at the gene ends were 4 bases for V and 2 bases for J; bases not matched to a gene: 8. Per the germline V gene, CDR1 is KGHSH and CDR2 is LQKENI. CDR3 nucleotides: TGTGCCAGCTCACTTAGACGGACAGGGTCCACAGATACGCAGTATTTT. This encodes CASSLRRTGSTDTQYF.

Notes on this clonotype: One end of the junction is discordant with germline, which a read error may explain. The CDR3 DNA reads as TGTACCAGCAGCCGATCGGACGACTACGAGCAGTACTTT. Amino acid sequence: CTSSRSDDYEQYF. This chain uses TRBV3-1 with TRBJ2-7; weak D call: TRBD2 (5 bases). The germline V gene encodes CDR1 LGHDT and CDR2 YNNKEL (reference sequence). The CDR3 is 13 amino acids.

There are many counts of this clonotype. This sequence joins TRBV20-1 and TRBJ2-2, with a possible D match to TRBD1 (6 bases). The CDR3 spans 17 residues. Between the trimmed V and J ends, which lost 0 bases and 1 base, there was a span of 15 bases. Per germline, CDR1 DFQATT and CDR2 SNEGSKA (reference sequence). CDR3 bases: TGCAGTGCTAGAGATCGTTTAATACAGGGGAACACCGGGGAGCTGTTTTTT. Translating gives CSARDRLIQGNTGELFF.

This clonotype was observed a single time. In this CDR3 the conserved last residue, phenylalanine or tryptophan, is missing, so a read error is likely. J is TRBJ2-3 and V is TRBV25-1; 9 nucleotides agree with TRBD2. This CDR3 is built from 15 residues. Germline trimming cut 5 bases from V and 5 bases from J; bases unmatched to any gene: 8. CDR1 is MGHDK, CDR2 SYGVNS, per germline. The CDR3 DNA is TGTGCCAGCAGTCTCGCGGGGGGGGTCGAAGATACGCAGTATCTC. Amino acids: CASSLAGGVEDTQYL.

For this clonotype: A read error may be the cause here, since a much bigger clone is one base away. This rearrangement joins TRBV9 to TRBJ2-3; D is uncertain. Trimming took off 1 base at V and 1 base at J, with 7 bases between the two ends. The CDR3 contains 14 residues. Germline V gene sequence: CDR1 SGDLS, CDR2 YYNGEE. CDR3 protein: CASSVNPRTDTQYF. The CDR3 DNA follows: TGTGCCAGCAGCGTAAATCCGCGCACAGATACGCAGTATTTT.

Comments on this clonotype: Being one base from a much bigger clone, this may be a read error. The chain has TRBV20-1 and TRBJ2-4; 7 bases align to TRBD2. The CDR3 spans 15 residues. Trimming removed 3 bases from V and 4 bases from J; junction bases left unmatched: 9. The germline CDR1 and CDR2 sequences are DFQATT and SNEGSKA (reference sequence). The CDR3 sequence: CSARTGGRSKNIQYF. The CDR3 nucleotides read TGCAGTGCTAGGACTGGCGGGAGAAGTAAAAACATTCAGTACTTC.